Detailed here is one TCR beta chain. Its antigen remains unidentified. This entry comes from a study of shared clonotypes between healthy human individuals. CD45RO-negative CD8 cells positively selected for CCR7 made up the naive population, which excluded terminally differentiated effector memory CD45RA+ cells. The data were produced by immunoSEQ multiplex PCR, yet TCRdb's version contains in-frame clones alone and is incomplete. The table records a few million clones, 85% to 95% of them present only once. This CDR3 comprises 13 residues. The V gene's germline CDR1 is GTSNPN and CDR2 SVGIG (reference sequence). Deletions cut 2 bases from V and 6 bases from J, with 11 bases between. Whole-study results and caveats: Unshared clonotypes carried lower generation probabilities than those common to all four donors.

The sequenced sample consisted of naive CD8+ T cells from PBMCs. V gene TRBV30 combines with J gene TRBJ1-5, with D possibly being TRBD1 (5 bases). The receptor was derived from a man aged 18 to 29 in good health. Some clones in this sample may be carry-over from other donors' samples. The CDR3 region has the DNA TGTGCCTGGAGTTACGGGAGGGGTCAGCCCCAGCATTTT. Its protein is CAWSYGRGQPQHF.